The entry below describes one T cell receptor beta chain. The CDR3 extends over 17 amino acids. Germline V CDR1 and CDR2: MNHEY, SVGEGT. Trimming cost V 5 bases and J 6 bases, with 23 bases left between them. These data originate in a study of blood T cell repertoires in COVID-19. Turning to the study itself: T cells, B-cell-depleted T cells, or PBMCs provided the cDNA or gDNA that served as material.

TCRdb's copy holds only in-frame clones and misses some; the assay was immunoSEQ multiplex PCR. The data hold just under 40,000 clones, with 87% observed a single time. The V gene is TRBV6-2 or TRBV6-3, the J gene TRBJ1-5; tentatively, D is TRBD1 (6 bases). The TCR was taken from a man aged 50-59 years with active or convalescent COVID-19. Specimen: peripheral blood. CDR3 in amino acids: CASSLGSRGGFSQPQHF. CDR3 bases: TGTGCCAGCAGTCTGGGCAGTCGAGGGGGATTCTCTCAGCCCCAGCATTTT.